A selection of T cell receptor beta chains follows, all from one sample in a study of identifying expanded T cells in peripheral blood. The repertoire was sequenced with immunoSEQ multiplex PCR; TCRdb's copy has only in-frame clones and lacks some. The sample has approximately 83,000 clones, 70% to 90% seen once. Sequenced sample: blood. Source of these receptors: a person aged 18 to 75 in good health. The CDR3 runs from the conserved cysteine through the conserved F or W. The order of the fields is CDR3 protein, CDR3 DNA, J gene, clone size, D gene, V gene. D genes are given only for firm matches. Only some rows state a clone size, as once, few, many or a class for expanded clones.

CATSEQSSSTDTQYF | TGTGCCACCAGCGAACAGTCGTCTAGCACAGATACGCAGTATTTT | TRBJ2-3 | - | - | TRBV15
CASSVTPGELFF | TGTGCCAGCAGCGTAACTCCCGGGGAGCTGTTTTTT | TRBJ2-2 | - | - | TRBV9
CASSFTGRNHGDTQYF | TGTGCCAGCAGCTTTACCGGACGGAACCACGGAGATACGCAGTATTTT | TRBJ2-3 | - | - | TRBV5-5
CAWSVRLGSRGNTEAFF | TGTGCCTGGAGTGTACGGCTTGGGTCACGGGGAAACACTGAAGCTTTCTTT | TRBJ1-1 | - | - | TRBV30
CAWGLYLNTEAFF | TGTGCCTGGGGGCTATATTTGAACACTGAAGCTTTCTTT | TRBJ1-1 | - | - | TRBV30
CASSFRGSTGELFF | TGTGCCAGCAGCTTCAGGGGGAGCACCGGGGAGCTGTTTTTT | TRBJ2-2 | - | TRBD1 | TRBV11-1
CASSPVPLRTEAFF | TGTGCCAGCTCACCTGTACCCCTTCGGACTGAAGCTTTCTTT | TRBJ1-1 | - | - | TRBV18
CASSAQTGELFF | TGTGCCAGCAGCGCCCAGACCGGGGAGCTGTTTTTT | TRBJ2-2 | once | - | TRBV9
CASRQGGLGGPNEQFF | TGTGCCAGCAGGCAAGGGGGACTAGGGGGACCTAATGAGCAGTTCTTC | TRBJ2-1 | - | TRBD2 | TRBV28
CASSQVASRESYTF | TGCGCCAGCAGCCAAGTAGCGTCCAGGGAAAGCTACACCTTC | TRBJ1-2 | - | - | TRBV4-1
CASSPRTDGNTIYF | TGCGCCAGCAGCCCGAGGACTGACGGAAACACCATATATTTT | TRBJ1-3 | once | - | TRBV5-1